These 22 T cell receptor beta chains were sequenced from one sample in a study of human T cells and chemical hapten exposure. This sample's time point: patch test 2, 6 weeks after DPC sensitization. Stated treatment: therapeutic diphenylcyclopropenone sensitization with weekly scalp DPC. TCRdb used MiXCR to reprocess the RACE reads, holding one entry per CDR3 protein. The sample comprises about 96,000 distinct CDR3 sequences, approximately 9.3% of which are singletons, and about 2% rests with the top ten. The starting material was whole blood, obtained in connection with sensitization to the hapten diphenylcyclopropenone (DPC). The receptors derive from a woman in her 40s with alopecia areata. Some clones in this sample may be carry-over from other donors' samples.

The CDR3 reads CASSRTRSNTEAFF. CDR3 sequence (DNA): TGTGCCAGCAGCCGTACGAGGTCCAACACTGAAGCTTTCTTT. This sequence joins TRBV3-1 and TRBJ1-1, with unresolved D. V lost 4 bases and J 2 bases, leaving 11 bases between the germline ends. Germline assignment: CDR1 LGHDT and CDR2 YNNKEL (reference sequence). The CDR3 contains 14 residues.

As regards this clonotype: Possible read error: a much larger clone is one base away. The chain joins TRBV21-1 to TRBJ2-4; TRBD2, the table's D call, was not compared with the DNA. TRBV21-1 is a pseudogene segment. This CDR3 is built from 16 residues. The CDR3 DNA sequence: TGTGTCAGCAGCCGCGGGAGGGCCTTAGGCAAAAACATTCAGTACTTC. The encoded protein is CVSSRGRALGKNIQYF.

This clonotype has at least ten counts. The J gene is TRBJ1-5, the V gene TRBV12-3 or TRBV12-4; 9 bases agree with TRBD1. This CDR3 has 14 amino acids. V gave up 4 bases and J gave up 3 bases; unmatched junction bases: 1. CDR3 sequence reads: CASSWTGDNQPQHF. The CDR3 coding sequence is TGTGCCAGCAGTTGGACAGGGGACAATCAGCCCCAGCATTTT.

The chain couples TRBV5-1 to TRBJ2-1; D possibly corresponds to TRBD1 (5 bases). CDR3 length: 13 residues. CDR1 SGHRS and CDR2 YFSETQ come from the germline V gene. The V and J ends lost 8 bases and 3 bases respectively, with 12 bases between them. For the CDR3, the DNA is TGCGCCAGTTTAGGGGAAAACTACAATGAGCAGTTCTTC. Its translation: CASLGENYNEQFF.

This clonotype was observed at least ten times. The chain combines TRBV7-8 with TRBJ2-7; either TRBD1 or TRBD2 may supply D (6 bases each). The CDR3 has 17 amino acids. Trimming took off 2 bases at V and 2 bases at J, with 19 bases between the two ends. Germline values: CDR1 SGHVS, CDR2 FQNEAQ. CDR3 loop: CASSLYRAGGPTYEQYF. The CDR3 DNA is TGTGCCAGCAGCTTATATCGGGCTGGGGGGCCGACCTACGAGCAGTACTTC.

The chain combines TRBV30 with TRBJ1-5; 8 bases agree with TRBD1. V dropped 1 base and J dropped 5; count of bases not matched to a gene: 7. Germline CDR1 GTSNPN, CDR2 SVGIG (reference sequence). The CDR3 spans 15 residues. The CDR3 spells CAWSGQGRGYQPQHF. In nucleotides, the CDR3 is TGTGCCTGGAGTGGACAGGGGCGCGGGTATCAGCCCCAGCATTTT.

This clonotype came up a few times. The genes are TRBV6-2 or TRBV6-3 and TRBJ2-7, with a possible D match to TRBD1 (6 bases). The CDR3 has 14 residues. The V and J ends lost 0 bases and 3 bases respectively, with 9 bases between them. CDR1 and CDR2 (germline): MNHEY, SVGEGT. The CDR3 bases are TGTGCCAGCAGTTACTCGGGGACATACTACGAGCAGTACTTC. Translating gives CASSYSGTYYEQYF.

This chain connects TRBV4-2 to TRBJ2-1, with a weak D call TRBD2 (6 bases). V lost 0 bases to trimming and J lost 4 bases, with 10 bases between them. In germline, CDR1 is LGHNA, CDR2 YNFKEQ. The CDR3 runs 15 residues. The CDR3 DNA reads TGTGCCAGCAGCCAAGATGCGGGACGGTACAATGAGCAGTTCTTC. Protein product: CASSQDAGRYNEQFF.

This clonotype was observed a few times. The rearrangement uses TRBV4-3 and TRBJ2-7, with 11 bases that match TRBD2. The V and J ends lost 0 bases and 1 base, in that order; junction bases with no gene match: 11. CDR1 and CDR2 from the germline V gene are LGHNA and YSLEER. This CDR3 comprises 19 residues. The CDR3 DNA reads as TGCGCCAGCAGCCAAGAAATCGCTAGCGGGAGGACAAGATCCTACGAGCAGTACTTC. This codes for CASSQEIASGRTRSYEQYF.

In this sample, this clonotype turned up a few times. This chain uses TRBV5-1 with TRBJ2-1, with D uncertain. Per the germline V gene, CDR1 is SGHRS and CDR2 is YFSETQ. The CDR3 is made up of 15 amino acids. V dropped 0 bases and J dropped 2 bases, with 9 bases sitting between them. The CDR3 protein is CASSLGSTPYNEQFF. The CDR3 nucleotides read TGCGCCAGCAGCTTGGGCTCAACGCCCTACAATGAGCAGTTCTTC.

The chain has TRBV27 and TRBJ2-7, with a weak D call TRBD2 (6 bases). With 6 bases removed from V and 2 bases from J, the gap between germline ends came to 17 bases. Looked up from germline, CDR1 is MNHEY and CDR2 is SMNVEV (reference sequence). CDR3 length equals 15 residues. The CDR3 region has the DNA TGTGCCAGCAGGACCATGGTGCGGGGTACCTACGAGCAGTACTTC. This codes for CASRTMVRGTYEQYF.

This clonotype was recorded many times. This chain connects TRBV6-5 to TRBJ1-6; maybe TRBD1 (5 bases). Germline V CDR1 and CDR2: MNHEY, SVGAGI. This CDR3 spans 17 amino acids. V lost 0 bases and J lost 0, with 9 bases in between. The CDR3 DNA is TGTGCCAGCAGTTACTCGGGACTCAGCTCCTATAATTCACCCCTCCACTTT. Protein product: CASSYSGLSSYNSPLHF.

The CDR3 is CASSGAVGTGELFF. The CDR3 DNA reads TGTGCCAGCAGCGGGGCGGTAGGCACCGGGGAGCTGTTTTTT. The genes are TRBV7-3 and TRBJ2-2; TRBD1 is a possible D gene (5 bases). Germline-derived CDR1 and CDR2 are SGHTA and FQGTGA. V was shortened by 5 bases and J by 4 bases, with 11 bases between the two germline ends. The length of the CDR3 is 14 residues.

In this sample, this clonotype turned up many times. The CDR3 DNA follows: TGCAGTGCTTACCCGGGACAGGGGGCGCATGAGCAGTACTTC. Protein sequence: CSAYPGQGAHEQYF. The V call is TRBV20-1, the J call TRBJ2-7, with 12 bases matching TRBD1. Trimming at V came to 5 bases and at J to 7 bases, leaving 9 bases not matched to a gene. CDR1 DFQATT and CDR2 SNEGSKA come from the germline V gene (reference sequence). The CDR3 consists of 14 residues.

Concerning this clonotype itself: A much larger clone differs by one base, so this may be a read error. This rearrangement joins TRBV2 to TRBJ1-2; D ambiguous. The CDR3 extends over 13 amino acids. Trimming shortened V by 5 bases and J by 4 bases, and 11 bases separated the two germline ends. Germline V lookup: CDR1 SNHLY, CDR2 FYNNEI. The CDR3 bases are TGTGCCAGCAGTCCCATAGGGCTCTATGGCTACACCTTC. Translating it yields CASSPIGLYGYTF.

This clonotype appeared a single time. V usage is TRBV28 and J usage is TRBJ2-7, with 11 bases aligning to TRBD2. CDR1 MDHEN and CDR2 SYDVKM come from the germline V gene. V shed 6 bases and J 2 bases; nucleotides not matched to a gene: 6. The CDR3 length is 15 residues. The CDR3 DNA reads as TGTGCCAGCAGATCCCCGACTAGCGGGGCCTACGAGCAGTACTTC. Amino acid sequence: CASRSPTSGAYEQYF. The full variable domain, completed using reference TRBV28 and TRBJ2-7, is DVKVTQSSRYLVKRTGEKVFLECVQDMDHENMFWYRQDPGLGLRLIYFSYDVKMKEKGDIPEGYSVSREKKERFSLILESASTNQTSMYLCASRSPTSGAYEQYFGPGTRLTVT.

The table lists this clonotype with many counts. The gene calls are TRBV4-3 and TRBJ1-2, with D possibly TRBD1 on 5 matching bases. Germline loops: CDR1 LGHNA, CDR2 YSLEER. The CDR3 is 17 residues long. With 0 bases removed from V and 5 bases from J, the gap between germline ends came to 19 bases. CDR3 amino acids: CASSQEAGDRDPYGYTF. CDR3 bases: TGCGCCAGCAGCCAAGAAGCAGGCGACAGAGACCCTTATGGCTACACCTTC.

This clonotype has at least ten counts. The chain combines TRBV6-2 or TRBV6-3 with TRBJ2-3, with 12 nucleotides matching TRBD1. The V and J ends lost 8 bases and 5 bases, in that order; junction bases with no gene match: 14. The CDR3 extends over 17 amino acids. Germline assignment: CDR1 MNHEY and CDR2 SVGEGT. In DNA form, the CDR3 reads TGTGCCAGCCATCCTCTCCCGGGACAGGGGGCGGGAGATACGCAGTATTTT. Amino acid sequence: CASHPLPGQGAGDTQYF.

This clonotype was observed a few times. This CDR3 is CASSLMTADLREYF. In nucleotides, the CDR3 is TGTGCCAGCAGTTTAATGACAGCGGACCTACGAGAGTACTTC. The chain is built from TRBV28 and TRBJ2-7; D is tentatively TRBD1 or TRBD2 (5 bases each). The CDR3 has 14 amino acids. Between the trimmed V and J ends, which lost 2 bases and 11 bases, there was a span of 19 bases. From germline, CDR1 is MDHEN and CDR2 SYDVKM. The variable domain in full, with the rest retrieved from reference TRBV28 and TRBJ2-7, is DVKVTQSSRYLVKRTGEKVFLECVQDMDHENMFWYRQDPGLGLRLIYFSYDVKMKEKGDIPEGYSVSREKKERFSLILESASTNQTSMYLCASSLMTADLREYFGPGTRLTVT.

This clonotype was seen repeatedly, ten times or more. The rearrangement links TRBV27 to TRBJ2-3; 7 nucleotides match TRBD1. Unmatched junction bases numbered 2, after V lost 2 bases and J lost 3 bases. This CDR3 region has 14 residues. Germline CDR1 MNHEY, CDR2 SMNVEV (reference sequence). CDR3 protein: CASSLDRVTDTQYF. DNA of the CDR3: TGTGCCAGCAGTTTAGACAGGGTGACAGATACGCAGTATTTT.

This clonotype has more than one count but fewer than ten. This chain joins TRBV20-1 and TRBJ2-7; 7 bases map to TRBD1. In germline, CDR1 is DFQATT, CDR2 SNEGSKA (reference sequence). The CDR3 extends over 12 amino acids. After removal of 6 bases from V and 4 bases from J, the junction contained 6 bases not matched to a gene. CDR3 in amino acids: CSAGDRLYEQYF. In DNA form, the CDR3 reads TGCAGTGCGGGGGACAGATTATACGAGCAGTACTTC.

This clonotype turned up a few times. The chain combines TRBV27 with TRBJ1-2, with D tentatively TRBD1 (6 bases). V was pared by 2 bases and J by 4 bases, with 8 bases between. CDR1 and CDR2 (germline): MNHEY, SMNVEV (reference sequence). The CDR3 runs to 13 residues. CDR3 amino acids: CASSLQGSYGYTF. CDR3 DNA: TGTGCCAGCAGTTTACAGGGGTCCTATGGCTACACCTTC.